The clone carrying this TCR beta chain was seen at least ten times. Its specificity is unknown. The CDR3 runs to 14 residues. The germline V and J ends were trimmed by 5 bases and 4 bases, with 12 bases remaining between them. This record comes from a study of early T cells in non-severe SARS-CoV-2 infection. Study details: The authors sequenced bulk RNA from unsorted whole blood, leaving chains unpaired.

Unique molecular identifiers were attached to individual cDNA molecules. TCRdb passed the 5' RACE reads through MiXCR, listing each CDR3 protein once. The sample has roughly 54,000 distinct CDR3 sequences; roughly 5.9% are singletons. Study-wide results and caveats: VDJdb-based matching was biased toward anti-spike CD8 responses and missed private and CD4 specificities.

V gene TRBV12-3 or TRBV12-4 combines with J gene TRBJ2-1, with D unclear. The sequenced material came from whole blood. This receptor was obtained from an adult who was a healthcare worker with PCR-confirmed SARS-CoV-2 infection or an uninfected control (not recorded which). The CDR3 loop is CASSGRNLYNEQFF. The DNA of the CDR3 is TGTGCCAGCAGTGGACGGAACTTATACAATGAGCAGTTCTTC.